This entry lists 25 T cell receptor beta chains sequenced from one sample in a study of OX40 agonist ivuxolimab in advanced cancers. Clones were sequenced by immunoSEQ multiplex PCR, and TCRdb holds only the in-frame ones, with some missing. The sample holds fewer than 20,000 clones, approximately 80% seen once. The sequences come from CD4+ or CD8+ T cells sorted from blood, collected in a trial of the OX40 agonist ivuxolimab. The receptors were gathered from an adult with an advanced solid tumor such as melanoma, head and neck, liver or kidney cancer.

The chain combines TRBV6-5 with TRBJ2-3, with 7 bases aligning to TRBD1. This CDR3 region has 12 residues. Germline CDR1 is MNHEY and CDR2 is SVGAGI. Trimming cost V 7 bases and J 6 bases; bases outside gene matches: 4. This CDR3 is CASKSQGDTQYF. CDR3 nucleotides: TGTGCCAGCAAGTCACAGGGGGATACGCAGTATTTT.

The CDR3 spells CASSPLARGEQYF. The CDR3 DNA is TGTGCCAGCAGTCCTCTAGCGAGAGGGGAGCAGTACTTC. The gene calls are TRBV6-1 and TRBJ2-7, with a possible D match to TRBD2 (6 bases). The germline CDR1 and CDR2 sequences are MNHNS and SASEGT. The CDR3 spans 13 residues. The V end was cut by 5 bases, the J end by 7 bases, with 15 bases between.

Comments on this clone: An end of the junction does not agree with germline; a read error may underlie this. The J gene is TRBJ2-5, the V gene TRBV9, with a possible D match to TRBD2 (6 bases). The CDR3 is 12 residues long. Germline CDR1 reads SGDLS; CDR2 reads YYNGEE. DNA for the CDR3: TGTGCCGGCAGCGTAGGAGGGGAGACCCAGTACTTC. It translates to CAGSVGGETQYF.

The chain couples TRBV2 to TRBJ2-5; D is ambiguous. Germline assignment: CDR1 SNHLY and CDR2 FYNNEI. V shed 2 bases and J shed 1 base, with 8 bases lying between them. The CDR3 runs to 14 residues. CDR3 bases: TGTGCCAGCAGTGAATCTAGGGCCCAAGAGACCCAGTACTTC. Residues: CASSESRAQETQYF.

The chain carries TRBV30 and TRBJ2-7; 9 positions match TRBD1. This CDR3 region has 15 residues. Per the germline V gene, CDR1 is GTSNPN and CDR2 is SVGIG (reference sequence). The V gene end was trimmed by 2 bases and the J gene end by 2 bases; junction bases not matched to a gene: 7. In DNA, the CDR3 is TGTGCCTGGAGTCCACAGGGGGCCCTTCCCTACGAGCAGTACTTC. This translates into CAWSPQGALPYEQYF.

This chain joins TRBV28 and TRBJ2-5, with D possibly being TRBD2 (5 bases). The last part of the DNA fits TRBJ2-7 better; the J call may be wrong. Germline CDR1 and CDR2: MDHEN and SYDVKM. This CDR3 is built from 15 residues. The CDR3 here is CASSLWGSSSLEQYF. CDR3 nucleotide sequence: TGTGCCAGCAGTTTATGGGGGAGTTCCTCGCTCGAGCAGTACTTC.

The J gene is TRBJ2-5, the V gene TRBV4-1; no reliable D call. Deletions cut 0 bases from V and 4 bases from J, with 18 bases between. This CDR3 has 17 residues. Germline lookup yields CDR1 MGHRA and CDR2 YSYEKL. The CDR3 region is CASSQELVLAMGETQYF. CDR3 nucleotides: TGCGCCAGCAGCCAAGAATTAGTCTTGGCGATGGGAGAGACCCAGTACTTC.

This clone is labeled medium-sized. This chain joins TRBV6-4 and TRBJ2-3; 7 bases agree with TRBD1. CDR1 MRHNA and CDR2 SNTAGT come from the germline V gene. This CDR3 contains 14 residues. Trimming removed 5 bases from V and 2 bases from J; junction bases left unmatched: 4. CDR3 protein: CASSQQGNTDTQYF. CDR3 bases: TGTGCCAGCAGTCAACAGGGGAACACAGATACGCAGTATTTT.

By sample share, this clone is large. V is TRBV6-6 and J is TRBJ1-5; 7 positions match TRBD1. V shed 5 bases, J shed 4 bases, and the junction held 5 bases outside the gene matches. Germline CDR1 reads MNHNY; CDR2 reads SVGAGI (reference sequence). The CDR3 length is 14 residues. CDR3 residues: CASSTGDANQPQHF. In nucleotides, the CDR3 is TGTGCCAGCAGTACAGGGGATGCAAATCAGCCCCAGCATTTT.

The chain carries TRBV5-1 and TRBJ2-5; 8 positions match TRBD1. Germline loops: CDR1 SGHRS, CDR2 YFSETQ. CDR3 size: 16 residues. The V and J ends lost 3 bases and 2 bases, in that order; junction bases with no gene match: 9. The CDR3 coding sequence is TGCGCCAGCAGCTATACAGGGGGACCCGTACAAGAGACCCAGTACTTC. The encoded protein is CASSYTGGPVQETQYF.

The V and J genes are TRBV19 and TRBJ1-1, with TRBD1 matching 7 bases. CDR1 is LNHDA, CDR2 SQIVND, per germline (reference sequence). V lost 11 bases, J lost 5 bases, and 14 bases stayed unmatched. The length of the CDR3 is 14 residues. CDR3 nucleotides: TGTGCCTCATCCGTGAGGGGGCGCCGAACTGAAGCTTTCTTT. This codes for CASSVRGRRTEAFF.

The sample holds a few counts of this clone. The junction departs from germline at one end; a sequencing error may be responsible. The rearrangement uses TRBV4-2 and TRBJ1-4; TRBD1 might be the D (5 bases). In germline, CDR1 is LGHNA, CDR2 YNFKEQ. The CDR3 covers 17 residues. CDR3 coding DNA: TGTGCCAGCAGCCAAGATGAGGGCAGGGCAACAAATGAAAAACTGTTTTTT. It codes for CASSQDEGRATNEKLFF.

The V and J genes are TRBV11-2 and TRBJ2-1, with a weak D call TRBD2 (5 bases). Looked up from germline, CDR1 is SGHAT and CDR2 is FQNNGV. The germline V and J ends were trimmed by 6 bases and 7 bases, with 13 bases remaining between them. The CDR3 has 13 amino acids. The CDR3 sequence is CASRAGGRNEQFF. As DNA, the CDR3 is TGTGCCAGCAGGGCGGGTGGTAGAAATGAGCAGTTCTTC.

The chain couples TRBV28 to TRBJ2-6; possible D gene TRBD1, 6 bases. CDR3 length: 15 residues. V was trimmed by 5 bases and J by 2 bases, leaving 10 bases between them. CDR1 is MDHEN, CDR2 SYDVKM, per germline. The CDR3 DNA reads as TGTGCCAGCAGTGTAACAGGGACTGGGGCCAACGTCCTGACTTTC. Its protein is CASSVTGTGANVLTF.

The CDR3 spells CSVLTGNSGNTIYF. The CDR3 DNA reads as TGCAGCGTCCTGACCGGGAACTCTGGAAACACCATATATTTT. The genes are TRBV29-1 and TRBJ1-3; D is uncertain. The CDR3 is 14 residues long. V dropped 6 bases and J dropped 0 bases, with 12 bases sitting between them. Germline V gene data show CDR1 as SQVTM and CDR2 as ANQGSEA.

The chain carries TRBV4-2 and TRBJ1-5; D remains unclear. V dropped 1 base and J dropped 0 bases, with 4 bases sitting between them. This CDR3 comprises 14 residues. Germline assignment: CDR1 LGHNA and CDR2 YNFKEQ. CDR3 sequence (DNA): TGTGCCAGCAGCCAAGCGCATAGCAATCAGCCCCAGCATTTT. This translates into CASSQAHSNQPQHF.

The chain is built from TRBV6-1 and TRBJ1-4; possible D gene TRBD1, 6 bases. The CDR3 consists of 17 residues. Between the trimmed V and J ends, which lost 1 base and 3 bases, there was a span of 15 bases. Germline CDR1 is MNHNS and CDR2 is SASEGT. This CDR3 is CASSEGYTGSPNEKLFF. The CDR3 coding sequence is TGTGCCAGCAGTGAAGGATATACAGGGTCCCCTAATGAAAAACTGTTTTTT.

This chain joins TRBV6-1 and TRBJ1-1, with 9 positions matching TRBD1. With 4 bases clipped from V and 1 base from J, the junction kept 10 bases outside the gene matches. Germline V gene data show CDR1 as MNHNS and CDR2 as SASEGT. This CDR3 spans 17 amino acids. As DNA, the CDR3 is TGTGCCAGCAGTGGACGCTACAGGGGGCGAGAGAACACTGAAGCTTTCTTT. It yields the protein CASSGRYRGRENTEAFF.

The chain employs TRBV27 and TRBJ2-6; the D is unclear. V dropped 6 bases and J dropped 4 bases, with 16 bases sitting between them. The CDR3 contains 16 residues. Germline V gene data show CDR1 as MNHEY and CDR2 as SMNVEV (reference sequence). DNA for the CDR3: TGTGCCAGCAGCCCCTACCTGGGTCCCGGGGCCAACGTCCTGACTTTC. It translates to CASSPYLGPGANVLTF. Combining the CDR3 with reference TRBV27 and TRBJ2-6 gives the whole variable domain EAQVTQNPRYLITVTGKKLTVTCSQNMNHEYMSWYRQDPGLGLRQIYYSMNVEVTDKGDVPEGYKVSRKEKRNFPLILESPSPNQTSLYFCASSPYLGPGANVLTFGAGSRLTVL.

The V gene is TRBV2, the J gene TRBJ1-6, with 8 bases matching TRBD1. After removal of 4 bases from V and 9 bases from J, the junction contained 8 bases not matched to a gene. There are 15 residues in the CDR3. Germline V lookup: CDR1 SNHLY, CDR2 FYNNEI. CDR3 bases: TGTGCCAGCAGTGGGGGGGACAGGAGGCGTTCACCCCTCCACTTT. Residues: CASSGGDRRRSPLHF.

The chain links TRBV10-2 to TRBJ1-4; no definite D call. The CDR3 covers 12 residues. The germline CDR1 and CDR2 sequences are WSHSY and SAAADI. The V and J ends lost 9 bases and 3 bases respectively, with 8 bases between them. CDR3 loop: CASRFSNEKLFF. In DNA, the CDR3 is TGCGCCAGTCGATTTTCTAATGAAAAACTGTTTTTT.

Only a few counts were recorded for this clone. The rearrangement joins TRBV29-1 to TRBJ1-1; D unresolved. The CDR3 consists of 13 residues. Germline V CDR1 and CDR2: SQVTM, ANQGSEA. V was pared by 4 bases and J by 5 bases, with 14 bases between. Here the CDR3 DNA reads TGCAGCGTTGCCCGGTCCTCCGGAACTGAAGCTTTCTTT. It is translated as CSVARSSGTEAFF.

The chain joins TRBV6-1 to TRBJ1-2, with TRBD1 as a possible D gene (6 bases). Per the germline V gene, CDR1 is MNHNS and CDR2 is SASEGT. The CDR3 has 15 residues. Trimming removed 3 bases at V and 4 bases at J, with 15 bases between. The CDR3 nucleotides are TGTGCCAGCAGTGATGGGGGGGCTGCCGCCTATGGCTACACCTTC. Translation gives CASSDGGAAAYGYTF.

The CDR3 DNA sequence: TGTGCCAGTAATCAGGGGTATGCAGATACGCAGTATTTT. This encodes CASNQGYADTQYF. The V gene is TRBV19, the J gene TRBJ2-3, with D perhaps TRBD1 (6 bases). From germline, CDR1 is LNHDA and CDR2 SQIVND (reference sequence). The germline V and J ends were trimmed by 7 bases and 4 bases, with 12 bases remaining between them. The length of the CDR3 is 13 residues.

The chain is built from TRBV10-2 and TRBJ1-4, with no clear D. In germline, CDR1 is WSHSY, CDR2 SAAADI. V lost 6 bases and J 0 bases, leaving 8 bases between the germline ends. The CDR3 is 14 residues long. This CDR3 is CASRGFATNEKLFF. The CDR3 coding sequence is TGCGCCAGCAGGGGCTTTGCAACTAATGAAAAACTGTTTTTT.